This T cell receptor (beta chain) was identified during a study of T cell repertoires in cytomegalovirus infection. For the study at large: TCR beta signatures that were public indicated CMV infection and matching HLA type.

In TCRdb, the reads were re-called with MiXCR into one record per CDR3 protein. The sample shows about 260,000 distinct CDR3 sequences, roughly 10% of them seen only once. This clonotype was recorded at least ten times. The target antigen is unknown. Germline values: CDR1 MDHEN, CDR2 SYDVKM. Trimming removed 8 bases from V and 4 bases from J, with 8 bases in between. This CDR3 spans 11 amino acids. Study results and limitations: HLA-C-restricted CMV clonotypes gave the most frequent clonotype in two of eight donors.

The sequencing sample was made of PBMCs. The chain recombines TRBV28 with TRBJ2-5; D not certain. The receptor's source is a human donor in good health (CMV status not recorded). Some clones in this sample may be carry-over from other donors' samples. The CDR3 region is CASCQRETQYF. In nucleotides, the CDR3 is TGTGCCAGCTGTCAGAGAGAGACCCAGTACTTC.